A single T cell receptor (beta chain) is shown here with its context. Its cognate antigen is unknown. The table came from immunoSEQ multiplex PCR; TCRdb's copy has only in-frame clones and leaves some out. This sample yields under 150,000 clones, of which 88% are seen a single time; over 15% belongs to the top ten. The data are from a study of T cell responses to AZD1222 COVID-19 vaccine. Study outcomes and limitations: Donor demographics were predominantly white British with a female majority; clonal diversity may be underestimated. Elevations in Spike-specific TCR breadth and depth followed administration of two AZD1222 doses. No repertoire was sampled before or during the peak T cell response, only after it. Unmutated variant regions reportedly attract nearly half of all spike-specific TCRs.

This material consisted of peripheral blood, taken on day 0 of MenACWY control vaccination. The receptor was isolated from an adult in good health.

The CDR3 sequence is CASRLTSGRFGEQYF. The CDR3 DNA sequence: TGTGCCAGCAGACTGACTAGCGGGAGATTCGGTGAGCAGTACTTC. V is TRBV3-1 (or the pseudogene TRBV3-2) and J is TRBJ2-7, with 12 bases lining up with TRBD2. This CDR3 has 15 residues. J was trimmed by 7 bases and V by 6 bases; bases with no gene match: 10. Germline lookup yields CDR1 LGHDT and CDR2 YNNKEL (reference sequence).